The rows below give T cell receptor beta chains drawn from one sample of a study of shared clonotypes between healthy human individuals. Only in-frame clones appear in the TCRdb table, and some are missing; sequencing was by immunoSEQ multiplex PCR. The sample includes millions of clones, about 92% of them seen just once. The material sequenced was naive CD8+ T cells from PBMCs. The receptors stem from a man between 18 and 29 years old in good health. Some clones in this sample may be carry-over from other donors' samples. The CDR3 runs from the conserved cysteine through the conserved F or W. The D gene is left open where the match is weak. Clone size appears in some rows only: once, few, many, or a class for an expanded clone.

d_call	v_call	j_call	clone_size	cdr3_nt	cdr3_aa
.	TRBV30	TRBJ2-7	.	TGTGCCTGGAGCGGGGTTTCCTACGAGCAGTACTTC	CAWSGVSYEQYF
.	TRBV7-9	TRBJ2-2	.	TGTGCCAGCAGCTTATCTGCCTCGGAGGCCGGGGAGCTGTTTTTT	CASSLSASEAGELFF
TRBD2	TRBV2	TRBJ2-3	.	TGTGCCAGCAGTGATCGTGGGACTAGGGACCAGAATACGCAGTATTTT	CASSDRGTRDQNTQYF
.	TRBV19	TRBJ2-1	.	TGTGCCAGTAGTTTCCGGAGCTCCTACAATGAGCAGTTCTTC	CASSFRSSYNEQFF
.	TRBV6-5	TRBJ1-1	.	TGTGCCAGCAGACCCGACAGATCGAACACTGAAGCTTTCTTT	CASRPDRSNTEAFF
.	TRBV4-1	TRBJ2-5	.	TGCGCCAGCACCATCAGGGGGCTAGCGGGAGAGACCCAGTACTTC	CASTIRGLAGETQYF
TRBD2	TRBV2	TRBJ2-1	.	TGTGCCAGCAATCTAGCGGGGAGCCAGGGGGGTCTCTACAATGAGCAGTTCTTC	CASNLAGSQGGLYNEQFF
.	TRBV5-6	TRBJ2-7	.	TGTGCCAGCAGCTGGGACCGGGACTACGAGCAGTACTTC	CASSWDRDYEQYF
TRBD1	TRBV30	TRBJ1-1	.	TGTGCCTGGAGGCGCAGGACAGGGGACACTGAAGCTTTCTTT	CAWRRRTGDTEAFF
.	TRBV4-3	TRBJ1-2	.	TGCGCCAGCAGCCAAGATGGGGTAGGGGAATACTATGGCTACACCTTC	CASSQDGVGEYYGYTF
.	TRBV9	TRBJ1-5	.	TGTGCCAGCAGCCAAACAGGGAACAATCAGCCCCAGCATTTT	CASSQTGNNQPQHF
TRBD1	TRBV19	TRBJ1-5	.	TGTGCCAGTAGTATCGGGACAGGGGGCTCAAATCAGCCCCAGCATTTT	CASSIGTGGSNQPQHF
TRBD1	TRBV2	TRBJ2-7	.	TGTGCCAGCAGCGATATGACAGGGACCTACGAGCAGTACTTC	CASSDMTGTYEQYF
.	TRBV27	TRBJ2-2	once	TGTGCCAGCAGTTACATACAGGGAGGGGGGGAGCTGTTTTTT	CASSYIQGGGELFF
.	TRBV4-3	TRBJ2-1	.	TGCGCCAGCAGCCAAGGGACATCCCCTTACAATGAGCAGTTCTTC	CASSQGTSPYNEQFF
TRBD1	TRBV30	TRBJ2-7	.	TGTGCCTGGAGTGTGTGGTCCAGGGGGCCGCTCTTGAGGGACGAGCAGTACTTC	CAWSVWSRGPLLRDEQYF